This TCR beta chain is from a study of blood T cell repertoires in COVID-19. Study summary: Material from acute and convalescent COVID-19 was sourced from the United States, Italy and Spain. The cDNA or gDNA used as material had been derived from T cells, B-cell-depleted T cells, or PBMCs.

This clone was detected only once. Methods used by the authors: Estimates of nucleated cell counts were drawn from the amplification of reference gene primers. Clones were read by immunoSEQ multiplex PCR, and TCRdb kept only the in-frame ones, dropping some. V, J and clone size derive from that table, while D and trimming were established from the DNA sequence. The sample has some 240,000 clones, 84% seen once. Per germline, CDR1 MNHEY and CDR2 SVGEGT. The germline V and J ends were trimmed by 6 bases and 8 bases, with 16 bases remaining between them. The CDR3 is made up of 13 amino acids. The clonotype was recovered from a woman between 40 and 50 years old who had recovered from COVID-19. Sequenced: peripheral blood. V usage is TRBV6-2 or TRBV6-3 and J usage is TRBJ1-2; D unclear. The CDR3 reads CASSQTLAGGYTF. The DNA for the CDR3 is TGTGCCAGCAGCCAAACCCTAGCTGGGGGCTACACCTTC.